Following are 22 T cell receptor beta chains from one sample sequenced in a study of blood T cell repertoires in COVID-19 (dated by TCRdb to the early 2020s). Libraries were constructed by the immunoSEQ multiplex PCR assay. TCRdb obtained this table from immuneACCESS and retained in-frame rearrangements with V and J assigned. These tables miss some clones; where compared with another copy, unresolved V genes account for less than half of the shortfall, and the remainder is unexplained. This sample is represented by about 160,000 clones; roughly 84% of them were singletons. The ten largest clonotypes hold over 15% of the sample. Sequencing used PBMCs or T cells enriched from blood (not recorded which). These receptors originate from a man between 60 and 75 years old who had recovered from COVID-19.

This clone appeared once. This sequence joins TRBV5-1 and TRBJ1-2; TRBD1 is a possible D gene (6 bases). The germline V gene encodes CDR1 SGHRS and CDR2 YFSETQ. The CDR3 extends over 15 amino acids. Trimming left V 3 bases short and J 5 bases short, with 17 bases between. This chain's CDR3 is CASSSTRTDPYGYTF. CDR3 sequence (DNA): TGCGCCAGCAGCTCAACACGGACAGACCCATATGGCTACACCTTC.

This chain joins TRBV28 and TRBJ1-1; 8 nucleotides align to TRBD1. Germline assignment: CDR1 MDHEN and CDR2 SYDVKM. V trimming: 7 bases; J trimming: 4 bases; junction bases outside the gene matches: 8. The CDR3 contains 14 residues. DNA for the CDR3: TGTGCCAGCACTCCGGACAGGGAGACCACTGAAGCTTTCTTT. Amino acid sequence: CASTPDRETTEAFF.

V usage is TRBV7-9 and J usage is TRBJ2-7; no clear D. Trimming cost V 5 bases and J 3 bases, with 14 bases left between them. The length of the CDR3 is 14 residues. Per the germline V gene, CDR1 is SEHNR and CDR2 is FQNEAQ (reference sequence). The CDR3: CASSPSGIHYEQYF. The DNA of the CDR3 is TGTGCCAGCAGCCCCAGTGGTATCCACTACGAGCAGTACTTC.

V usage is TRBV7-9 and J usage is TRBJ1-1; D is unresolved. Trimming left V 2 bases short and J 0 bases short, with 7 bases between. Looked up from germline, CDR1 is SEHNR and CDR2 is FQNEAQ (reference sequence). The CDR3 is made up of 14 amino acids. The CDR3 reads CASSLIALNTEAFF. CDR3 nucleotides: TGTGCCAGCAGCTTAATAGCCCTGAACACTGAAGCTTTCTTT.

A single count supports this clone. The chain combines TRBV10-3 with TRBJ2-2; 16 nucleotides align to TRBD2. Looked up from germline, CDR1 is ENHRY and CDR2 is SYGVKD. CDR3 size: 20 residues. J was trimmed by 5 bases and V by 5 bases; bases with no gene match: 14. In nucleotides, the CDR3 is TGTGCCATCAGTCAGCTCATGACCGGGACTAGCGGGGGGGGAACCGGGGAGCTGTTTTTT. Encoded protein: CAISQLMTGTSGGGTGELFF.

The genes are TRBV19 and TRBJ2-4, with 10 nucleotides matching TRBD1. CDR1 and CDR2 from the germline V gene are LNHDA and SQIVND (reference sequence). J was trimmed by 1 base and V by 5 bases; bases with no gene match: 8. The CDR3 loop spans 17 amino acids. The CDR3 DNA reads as TGTGCCAGTAGTCCCCTGGGACAGGGGTCTGCCAAAAACATTCAGTACTTC. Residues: CASSPLGQGSAKNIQYF.

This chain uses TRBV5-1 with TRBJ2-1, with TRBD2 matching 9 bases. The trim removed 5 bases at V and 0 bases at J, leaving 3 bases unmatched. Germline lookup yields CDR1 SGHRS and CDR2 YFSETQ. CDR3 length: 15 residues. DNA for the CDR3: TGCGCCAGCAGGACTAGCGGAGACTCCTACAATGAGCAGTTCTTC. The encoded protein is CASRTSGDSYNEQFF.

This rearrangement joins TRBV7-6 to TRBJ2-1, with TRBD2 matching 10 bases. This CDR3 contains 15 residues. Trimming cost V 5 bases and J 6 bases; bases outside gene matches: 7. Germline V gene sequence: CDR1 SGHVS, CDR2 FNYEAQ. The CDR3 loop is CASSRSGGPGNEQFF. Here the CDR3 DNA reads TGTGCCAGCAGCCGTAGCGGGGGGCCGGGCAATGAGCAGTTCTTC.

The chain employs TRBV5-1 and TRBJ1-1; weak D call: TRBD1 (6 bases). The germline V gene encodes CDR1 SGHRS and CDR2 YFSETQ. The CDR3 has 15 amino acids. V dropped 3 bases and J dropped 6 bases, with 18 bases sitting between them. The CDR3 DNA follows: TGCGCCAGCAGCTCTATGGCCAGGGGAATCGCTGAAGCTTTCTTT. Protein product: CASSSMARGIAEAFF. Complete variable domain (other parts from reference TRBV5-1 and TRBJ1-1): KAGVTQTPRYLIKTRGQQVTLSCSPISGHRSVSWYQQTPGQGLQFLFEYFSETQRNKGNFPGRFSGRQFSNSRSEMNVSTLELGDSALYLCASSSMARGIAEAFFGQGTRLTVV.

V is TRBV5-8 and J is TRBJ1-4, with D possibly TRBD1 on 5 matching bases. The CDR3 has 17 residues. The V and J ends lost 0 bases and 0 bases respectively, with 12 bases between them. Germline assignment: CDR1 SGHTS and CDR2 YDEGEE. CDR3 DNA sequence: TGTGCCAGCAGCTTGGCGGGAGGGGAGTCAACTAATGAAAAACTGTTTTTT. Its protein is CASSLAGGESTNEKLFF.

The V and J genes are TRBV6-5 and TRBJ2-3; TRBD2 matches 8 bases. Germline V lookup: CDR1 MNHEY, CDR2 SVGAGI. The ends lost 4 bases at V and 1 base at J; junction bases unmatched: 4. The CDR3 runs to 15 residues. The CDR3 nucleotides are TGTGCCAGCAGTTCTGCGGGAGGTCGCACAGATACGCAGTATTTT. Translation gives CASSSAGGRTDTQYF.

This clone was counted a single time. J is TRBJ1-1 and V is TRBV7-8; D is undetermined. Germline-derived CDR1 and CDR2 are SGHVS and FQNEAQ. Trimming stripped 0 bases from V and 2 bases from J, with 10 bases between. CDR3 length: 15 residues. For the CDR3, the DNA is TGTGCCAGCAGCTTAGCTGCCGGGATCAACACTGAAGCTTTCTTT. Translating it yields CASSLAAGINTEAFF.

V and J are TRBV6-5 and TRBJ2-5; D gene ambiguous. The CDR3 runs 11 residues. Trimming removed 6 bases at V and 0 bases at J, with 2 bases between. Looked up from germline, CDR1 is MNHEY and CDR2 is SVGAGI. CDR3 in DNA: TGTGCCAGCAGCGACCAAGAGACCCAGTACTTC. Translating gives CASSDQETQYF.

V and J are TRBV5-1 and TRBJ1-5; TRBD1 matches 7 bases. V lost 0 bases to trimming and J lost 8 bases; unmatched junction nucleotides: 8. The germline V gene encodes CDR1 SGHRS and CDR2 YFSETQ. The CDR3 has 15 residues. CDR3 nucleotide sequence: TGCGCCAGCAGCTTGGAGGCAGGGGGTTTTGAGCCCCAGCATTTT. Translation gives CASSLEAGGFEPQHF.

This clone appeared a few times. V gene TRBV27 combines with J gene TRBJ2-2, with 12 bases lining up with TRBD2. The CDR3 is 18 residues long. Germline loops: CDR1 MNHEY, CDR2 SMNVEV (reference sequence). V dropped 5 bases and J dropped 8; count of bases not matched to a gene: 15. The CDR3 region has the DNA TGTGCCAGCAGTCTCCTCCGACTAGCGGGGGATGGGGTAGGGGAGCTGTTTTTT. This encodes CASSLLRLAGDGVGELFF.

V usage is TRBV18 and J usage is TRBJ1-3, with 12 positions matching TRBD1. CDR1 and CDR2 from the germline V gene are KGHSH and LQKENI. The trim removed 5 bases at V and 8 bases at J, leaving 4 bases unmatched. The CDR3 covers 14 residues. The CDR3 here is CASSTGTGGYTIYF. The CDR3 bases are TGTGCCAGCTCAACCGGGACAGGGGGCTACACCATATATTTT.

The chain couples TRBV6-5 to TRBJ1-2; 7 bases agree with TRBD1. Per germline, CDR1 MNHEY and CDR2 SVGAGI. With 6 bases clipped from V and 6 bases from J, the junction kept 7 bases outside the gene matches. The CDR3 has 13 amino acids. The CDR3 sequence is CASRAPGTDGYTF. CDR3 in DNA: TGTGCCAGCAGAGCTCCCGGGACAGATGGCTACACCTTC.

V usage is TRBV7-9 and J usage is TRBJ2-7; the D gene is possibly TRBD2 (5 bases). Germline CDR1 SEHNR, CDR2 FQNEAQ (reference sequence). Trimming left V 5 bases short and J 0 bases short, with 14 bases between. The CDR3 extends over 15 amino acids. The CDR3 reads CASSRGNRNSYEQYF. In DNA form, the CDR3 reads TGTGCCAGCAGCCGAGGGAATAGAAACTCCTACGAGCAGTACTTC.

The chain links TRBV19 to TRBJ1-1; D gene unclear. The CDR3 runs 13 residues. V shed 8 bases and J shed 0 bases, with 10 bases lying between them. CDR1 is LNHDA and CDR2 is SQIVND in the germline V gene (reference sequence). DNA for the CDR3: TGTGCCAGTGTCTCGTCTATGAACACTGAAGCTTTCTTT. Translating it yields CASVSSMNTEAFF.

The CDR3 spells CASSLGGLAGEQEQFF. The CDR3 DNA reads TGTGCCAGCAGCTTAGGTGGACTAGCGGGGGAGCAGGAGCAGTTCTTC. The chain couples TRBV7-2 to TRBJ2-1; 13 bases match TRBD2. Looked up from germline, CDR1 is SGHTA and CDR2 is FQGNSA. This CDR3 contains 16 residues. J lost 10 bases, V lost 1 base, and 7 bases had no gene match.

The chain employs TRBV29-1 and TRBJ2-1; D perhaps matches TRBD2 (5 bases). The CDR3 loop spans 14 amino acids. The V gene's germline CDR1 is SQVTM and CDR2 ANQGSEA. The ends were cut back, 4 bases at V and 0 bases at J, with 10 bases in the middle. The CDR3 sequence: CSVGTGSSYNEQFF. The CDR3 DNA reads TGCAGCGTTGGTACGGGAAGCTCCTACAATGAGCAGTTCTTC.

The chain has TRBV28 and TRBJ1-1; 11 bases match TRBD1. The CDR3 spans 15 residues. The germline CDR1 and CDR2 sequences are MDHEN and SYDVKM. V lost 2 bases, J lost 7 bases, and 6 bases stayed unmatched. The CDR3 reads CASSLLGTGGGEAFF. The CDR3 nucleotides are TGTGCCAGCAGTTTACTCGGGACAGGGGGGGGTGAAGCTTTCTTT.